The subject of this entry is one T cell receptor (beta chain). Per the authors' pipeline: Amplification of reference gene primers provided the estimated nucleated cell counts. TCRdb keeps only in-frame clones here, not all; method: immunoSEQ multiplex PCR. D and trimming come from the DNA, and the V and J calls and clone size come from that table. Of about 140,000 clones in the sample, more than 80% were seen once. The data derive from a study of blood T cell repertoires in COVID-19. Study in general: Samples taken during acute and convalescent COVID-19 were collected in the United States, Italy and Spain. From T cells, B-cell-depleted T cells, or PBMCs came the material, which was cDNA or gDNA.

The V end lost 3 bases, the J end lost 9 bases, and 12 bases lay between the germline ends. Germline loops: CDR1 SGHTA, CDR2 FQGNSA. The CDR3 extends over 14 amino acids. The source of this sequence is an elderly woman in a cohort sampled during active or convalescent COVID-19. The chain recombines TRBV7-2 with TRBJ1-6; D may be TRBD1 (5 bases). The sequencing sample was made of peripheral blood. CDR3 DNA sequence: TGTGCCAGCAGCTTTAGGGGCTCACGTTCACCCCTCCACTTT. It translates to CASSFRGSRSPLHF.